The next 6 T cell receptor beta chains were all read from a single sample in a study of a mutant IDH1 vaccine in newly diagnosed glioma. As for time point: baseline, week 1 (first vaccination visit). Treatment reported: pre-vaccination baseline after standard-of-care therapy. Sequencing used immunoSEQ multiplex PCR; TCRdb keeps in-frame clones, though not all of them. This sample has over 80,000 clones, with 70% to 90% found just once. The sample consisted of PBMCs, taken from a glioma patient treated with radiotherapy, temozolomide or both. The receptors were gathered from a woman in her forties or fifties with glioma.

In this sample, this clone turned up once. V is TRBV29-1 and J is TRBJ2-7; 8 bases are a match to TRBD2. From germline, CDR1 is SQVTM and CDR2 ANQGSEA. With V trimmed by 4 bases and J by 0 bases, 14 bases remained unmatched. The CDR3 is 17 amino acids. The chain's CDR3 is CSVGGTHSGTPSYEQYF. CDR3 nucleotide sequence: TGCAGCGTTGGCGGAACCCATAGCGGGACCCCCTCCTACGAGCAGTACTTC.

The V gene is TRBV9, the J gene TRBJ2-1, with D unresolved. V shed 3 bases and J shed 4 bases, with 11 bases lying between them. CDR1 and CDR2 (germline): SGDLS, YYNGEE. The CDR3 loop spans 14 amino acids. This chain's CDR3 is CASSARGSYNEQFF. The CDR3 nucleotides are TGTGCCAGCAGCGCCCGCGGATCATACAATGAGCAGTTCTTC. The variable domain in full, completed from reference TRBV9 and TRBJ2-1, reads DSGVTQTPKHLITATGQRVTLRCSPRSGDLSVYWYQQSLDQGLQFLIQYYNGEERAKGNILERFSAQQFPDLHSELNLSSLELGDSALYFCASSARGSYNEQFFGPGTRLTVL.

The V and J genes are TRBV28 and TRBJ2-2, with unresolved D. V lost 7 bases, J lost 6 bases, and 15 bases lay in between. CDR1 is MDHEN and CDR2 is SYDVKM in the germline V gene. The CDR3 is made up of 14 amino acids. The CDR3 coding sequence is TGTGCCAGCATTAGGACCGATGGGGCCGGGGAGCTGTTTTTT. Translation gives CASIRTDGAGELFF.

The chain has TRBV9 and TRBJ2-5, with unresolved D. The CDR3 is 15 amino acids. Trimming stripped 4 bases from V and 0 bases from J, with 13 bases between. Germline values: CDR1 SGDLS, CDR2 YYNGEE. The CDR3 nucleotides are TGTGCCAGCAGCTCGTCGATCACCCACCAAGAGACCCAGTACTTC. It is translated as CASSSSITHQETQYF.

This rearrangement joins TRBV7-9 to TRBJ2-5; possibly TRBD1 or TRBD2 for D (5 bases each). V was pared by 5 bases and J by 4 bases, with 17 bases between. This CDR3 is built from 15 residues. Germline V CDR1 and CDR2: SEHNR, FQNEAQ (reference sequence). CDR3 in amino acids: CASSPRGWEGETQYF. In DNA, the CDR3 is TGTGCCAGCAGCCCGAGGGGTTGGGAAGGAGAGACCCAGTACTTC.

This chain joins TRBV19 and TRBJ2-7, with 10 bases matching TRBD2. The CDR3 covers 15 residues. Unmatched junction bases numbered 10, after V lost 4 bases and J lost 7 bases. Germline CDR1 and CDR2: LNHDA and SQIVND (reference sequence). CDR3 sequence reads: CASSTRTSGLREQYF. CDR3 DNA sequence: TGTGCCAGTAGTACCAGGACTAGCGGCCTACGGGAGCAGTACTTC.